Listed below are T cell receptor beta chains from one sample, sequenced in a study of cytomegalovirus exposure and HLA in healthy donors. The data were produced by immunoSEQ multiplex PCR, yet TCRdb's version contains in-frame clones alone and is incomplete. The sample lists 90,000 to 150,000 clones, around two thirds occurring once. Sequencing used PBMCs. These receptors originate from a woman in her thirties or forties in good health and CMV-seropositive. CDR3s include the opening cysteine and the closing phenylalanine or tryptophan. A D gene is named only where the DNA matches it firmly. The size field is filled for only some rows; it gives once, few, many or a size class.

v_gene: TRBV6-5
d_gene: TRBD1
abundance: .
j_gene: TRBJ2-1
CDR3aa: CASSYSGQDGNEQFF
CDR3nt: TGTGCCAGCAGTTATTCGGGACAGGATGGGAATGAGCAGTTCTTC

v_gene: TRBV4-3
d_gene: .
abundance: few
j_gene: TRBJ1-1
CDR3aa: CASSQERTVMNTEAFF
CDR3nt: TGCGCCAGCAGCCAAGAGAGGACAGTCATGAACACTGAAGCTTTCTTT

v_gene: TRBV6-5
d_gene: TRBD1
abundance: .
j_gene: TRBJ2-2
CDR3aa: CASSRDSANTGELFF
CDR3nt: TGTGCCAGCAGTCGGGACAGCGCGAACACCGGGGAGCTGTTTTTT

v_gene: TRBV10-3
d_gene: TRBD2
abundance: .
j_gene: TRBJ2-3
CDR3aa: CAISGVAGVADTQYF
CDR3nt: TGTGCCATCAGTGGGGTAGCGGGGGTGGCAGATACGCAGTATTTT

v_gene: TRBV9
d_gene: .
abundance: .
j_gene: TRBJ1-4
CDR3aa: CASSVRHSSEKLFF
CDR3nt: TGTGCCAGCAGCGTACGACATTCCAGCGAAAAACTGTTTTTT

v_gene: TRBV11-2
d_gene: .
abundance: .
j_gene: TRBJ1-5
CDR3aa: CASSPGRAEREPQHF
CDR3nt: TGTGCCAGCAGCCCCGGTCGGGCAGAGCGGGAGCCCCAGCATTTT

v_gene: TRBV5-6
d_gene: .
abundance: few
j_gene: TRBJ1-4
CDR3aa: CASSWRAGGGKLFF
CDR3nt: TGTGCCAGCAGCTGGCGGGCCGGGGGGGGAAAACTGTTTTTT

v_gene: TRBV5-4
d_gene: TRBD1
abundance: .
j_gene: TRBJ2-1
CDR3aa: CASSDMTGPYNEQFF
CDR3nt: TGTGCCAGCAGCGACATGACAGGGCCCTACAATGAGCAGTTCTTC

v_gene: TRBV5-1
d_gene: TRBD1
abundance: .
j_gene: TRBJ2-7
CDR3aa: CASSLVTGAHYEQYF
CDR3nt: TGCGCCAGCAGCTTGGTGACAGGGGCCCACTACGAGCAGTACTTC

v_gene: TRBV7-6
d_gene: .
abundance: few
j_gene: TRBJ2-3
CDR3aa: CASSFSGSDTQYF
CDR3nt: TGTGCCAGCAGCTTCTCAGGCTCAGATACGCAGTATTTT

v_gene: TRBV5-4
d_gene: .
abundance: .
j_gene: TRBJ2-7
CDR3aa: CASSLDRSSYEQYF
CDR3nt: TGTGCCAGCAGCTTGGACCGGAGCTCCTACGAGCAGTACTTC

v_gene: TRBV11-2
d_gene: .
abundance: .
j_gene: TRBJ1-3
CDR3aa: CASSLERIGNTIYF
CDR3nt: TGTGCCAGCAGCTTAGAGCGGATTGGAAACACCATATATTTT

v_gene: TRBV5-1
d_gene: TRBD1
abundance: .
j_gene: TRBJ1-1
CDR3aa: CASSVTGVNTEAFF
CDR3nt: TGCGCCAGCAGCGTAACAGGGGTAAACACTGAAGCTTTCTTT

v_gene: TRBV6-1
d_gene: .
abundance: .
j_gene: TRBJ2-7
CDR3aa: CASSEAGGEQYF
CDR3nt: TGTGCCAGCAGTGAAGCAGGGGGCGAGCAGTACTTC

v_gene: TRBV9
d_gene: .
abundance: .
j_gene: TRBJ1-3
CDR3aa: CASSLKGGVQGNTIYF
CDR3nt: TGTGCCAGCAGCCTCAAGGGGGGGGTGCAGGGAAACACCATATATTTT

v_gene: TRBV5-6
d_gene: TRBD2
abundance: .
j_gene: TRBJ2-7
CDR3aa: CASSASGGAGEQYF
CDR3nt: TGTGCCAGCAGCGCCAGCGGGGGGGCCGGAGAGCAGTACTTC

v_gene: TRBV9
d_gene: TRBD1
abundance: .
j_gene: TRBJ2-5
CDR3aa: CASSSGQGAGETQYF
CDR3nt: TGTGCCAGCAGCTCGGGACAGGGGGCTGGGGAGACCCAGTACTTC

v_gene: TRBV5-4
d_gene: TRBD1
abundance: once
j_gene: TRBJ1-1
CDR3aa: CASTLGFSRDSEAFF
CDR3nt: TGTGCCAGCACCCTTGGGTTCTCGCGGGACAGTGAAGCTTTCTTT

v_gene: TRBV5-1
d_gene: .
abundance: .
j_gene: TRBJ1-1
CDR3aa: CASSLDNRAKSNTEAFF
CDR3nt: TGCGCCAGCAGCTTGGATAACAGGGCAAAATCGAACACTGAAGCTTTCTTT

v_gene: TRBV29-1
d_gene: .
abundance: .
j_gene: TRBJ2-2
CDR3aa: CSGGTGGRTGELFF
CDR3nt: TGCAGCGGTGGGACTGGGGGTCGCACCGGGGAGCTGTTTTTT

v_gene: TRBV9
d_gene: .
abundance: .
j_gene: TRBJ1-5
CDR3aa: CASSPGGASGPQHF
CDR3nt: TGTGCCAGCAGCCCCGGGGGGGCCTCTGGGCCCCAGCATTTT

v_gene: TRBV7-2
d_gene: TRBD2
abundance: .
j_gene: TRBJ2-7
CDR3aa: CASSVSSGGTYEQYF
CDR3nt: TGTGCCAGCAGCGTGTCTAGCGGGGGTACCTACGAGCAGTACTTC

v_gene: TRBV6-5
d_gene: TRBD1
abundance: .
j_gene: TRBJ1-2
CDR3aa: CASSPGTGGHYGYTF
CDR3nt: TGTGCCAGCAGCCCCGGGACAGGGGGCCACTATGGCTACACCTTC

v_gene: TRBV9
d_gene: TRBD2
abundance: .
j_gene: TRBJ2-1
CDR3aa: CASSVSSGTSGGPSDNEQFF
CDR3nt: TGTGCCAGCAGCGTATCCTCAGGGACTAGCGGGGGGCCTAGCGACAATGAGCAGTTCTTC

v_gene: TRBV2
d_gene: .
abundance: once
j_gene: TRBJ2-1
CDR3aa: CASRWDKGLNEQFF
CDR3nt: TGTGCCAGCCGCTGGGACAAAGGGCTAAATGAGCAGTTCTTC

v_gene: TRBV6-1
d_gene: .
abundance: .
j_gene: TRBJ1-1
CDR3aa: CASSESGANTEAFF
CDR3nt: TGTGCCAGCAGTGAGTCAGGGGCGAACACTGAAGCTTTCTTT

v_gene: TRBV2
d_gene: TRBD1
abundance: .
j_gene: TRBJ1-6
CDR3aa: CASSGQGHGLLHF
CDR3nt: TGTGCCAGCAGTGGACAGGGGCATGGGCTCCTCCACTTT

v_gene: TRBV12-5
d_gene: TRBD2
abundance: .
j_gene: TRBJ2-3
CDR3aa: CASGSPPGLAGGDTQYF
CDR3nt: TGTGCTAGTGGTTCCCCCCCCGGACTAGCGGGGGGGGATACGCAGTATTTT

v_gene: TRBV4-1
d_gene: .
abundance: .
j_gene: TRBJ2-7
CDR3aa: CASSQDPSTSISYEQYF
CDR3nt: TGCGCCAGCAGCCAAGATCCTTCTACTAGCATCTCCTACGAGCAGTACTTC

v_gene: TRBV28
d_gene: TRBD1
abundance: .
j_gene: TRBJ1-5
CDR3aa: CASSPGQGRLGNQPQHF
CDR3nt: TGTGCCAGCAGTCCCGGACAGGGGAGGTTGGGCAATCAGCCCCAGCATTTT

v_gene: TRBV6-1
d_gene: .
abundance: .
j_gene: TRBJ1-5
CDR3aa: CASSEWGQRQHF
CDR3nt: TGTGCCAGCAGTGAATGGGGACAAAGACAGCATTTT

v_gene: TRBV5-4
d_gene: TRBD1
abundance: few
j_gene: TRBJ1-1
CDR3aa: CASSLDGTGGWNTEAFF
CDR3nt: TGTGCCAGCAGCTTGGATGGGACAGGGGGCTGGAACACTGAAGCTTTCTTT

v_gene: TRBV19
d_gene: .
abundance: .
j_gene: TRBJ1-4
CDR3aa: CASSIALSLNEKLFF
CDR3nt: TGTGCCAGTAGTATAGCCCTCTCCCTTAATGAAAAACTGTTTTTT

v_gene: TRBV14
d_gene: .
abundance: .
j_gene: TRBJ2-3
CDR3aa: CASSQLRSDTQYF
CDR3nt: TGTGCCAGCAGCCAATTGAGGTCAGATACGCAGTATTTT

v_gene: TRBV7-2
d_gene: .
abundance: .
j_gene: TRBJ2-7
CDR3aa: CASSPGTPSYEQYF
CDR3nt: TGTGCCAGCAGTCCCGGGACTCCCTCCTACGAGCAGTACTTC

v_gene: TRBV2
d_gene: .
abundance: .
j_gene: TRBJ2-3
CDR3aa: CASSDWTNTDTQYF
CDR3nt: TGTGCCAGCAGTGATTGGACTAACACAGATACGCAGTATTTT

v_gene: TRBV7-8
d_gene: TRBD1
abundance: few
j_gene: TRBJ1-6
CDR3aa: CASSSNLVVRQGAVYNSPLHF
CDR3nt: TGTGCCAGCAGCTCTAACCTGGTGGTGCGACAGGGGGCAGTCTATAATTCACCCCTCCACTTT

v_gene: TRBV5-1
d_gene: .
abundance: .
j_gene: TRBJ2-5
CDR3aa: CASSWRGALQETQYF
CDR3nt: TGCGCCAGCAGCTGGCGGGGCGCCTTACAAGAGACCCAGTACTTC

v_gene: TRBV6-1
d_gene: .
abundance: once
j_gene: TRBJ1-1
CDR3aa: CASSGQLDTEAFF
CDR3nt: TGTGCCAGCAGTGGACAGTTGGACACTGAAGCTTTCTTT

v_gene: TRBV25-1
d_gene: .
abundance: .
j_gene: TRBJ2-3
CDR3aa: CASRNLGGPDTQYF
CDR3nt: TGTGCCAGCAGGAACCTTGGGGGCCCAGATACGCAGTATTTT

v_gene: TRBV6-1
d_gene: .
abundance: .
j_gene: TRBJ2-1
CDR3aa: CASTPGNTNEQFF
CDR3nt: TGTGCCAGCACGCCCGGGAATACTAATGAGCAGTTCTTC

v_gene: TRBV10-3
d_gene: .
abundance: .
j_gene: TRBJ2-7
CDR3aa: CAISERGGYSYEQYF
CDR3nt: TGTGCCATCAGTGAGAGGGGGGGTTACTCCTACGAGCAGTACTTC

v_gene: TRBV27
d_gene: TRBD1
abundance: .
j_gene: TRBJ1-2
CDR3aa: CASSQYSTGNYGYTF
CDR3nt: TGTGCCAGCAGCCAATACTCGACAGGGAACTATGGCTACACCTTC

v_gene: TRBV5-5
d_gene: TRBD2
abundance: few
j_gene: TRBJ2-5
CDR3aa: CASSNQAGGLRETQYF
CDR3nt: TGTGCCAGCAGCAACCAAGCGGGGGGGCTTCGAGAGACCCAGTACTTC

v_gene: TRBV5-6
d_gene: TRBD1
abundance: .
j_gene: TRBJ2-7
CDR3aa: CASSPGPGTGPYEQYF
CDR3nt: TGTGCCAGCAGCCCGGGCCCCGGGACAGGACCCTACGAGCAGTACTTC

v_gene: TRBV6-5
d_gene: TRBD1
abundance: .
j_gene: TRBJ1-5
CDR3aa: CASSPTGDRSQPQHF
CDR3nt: TGTGCCAGCAGCCCCACAGGGGATCGTTCTCAGCCCCAGCATTTT

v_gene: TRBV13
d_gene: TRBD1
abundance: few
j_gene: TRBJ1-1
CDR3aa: CASSLPGQGNTVHEAFF
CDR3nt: TGTGCCAGCAGCTTGCCGGGACAGGGGAATACAGTCCATGAAGCTTTCTTT

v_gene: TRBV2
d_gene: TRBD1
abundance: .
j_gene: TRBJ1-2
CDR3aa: CASSFTGASNYGYTF
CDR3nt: TGTGCCAGCAGTTTTACAGGGGCGTCTAACTATGGCTACACCTTC

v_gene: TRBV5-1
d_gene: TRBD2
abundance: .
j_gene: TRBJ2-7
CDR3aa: CASTVSGTRNYEQYF
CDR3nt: TGCGCCAGCACCGTTAGTGGGACTAGGAACTACGAGCAGTACTTC

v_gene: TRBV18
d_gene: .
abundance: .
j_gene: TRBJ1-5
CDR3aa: CASSPSVTRSNQPQHF
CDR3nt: TGTGCCAGCTCACCATCGGTCACGAGGAGCAATCAGCCCCAGCATTTT

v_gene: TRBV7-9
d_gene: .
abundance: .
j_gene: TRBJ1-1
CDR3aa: CASGTVDLEAFF
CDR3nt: TGTGCCAGCGGAACAGTAGACCTTGAAGCTTTCTTT

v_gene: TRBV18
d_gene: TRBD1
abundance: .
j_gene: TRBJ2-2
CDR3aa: CASAGQGNTGELFF
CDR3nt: TGTGCCAGCGCGGGACAGGGGAACACCGGGGAGCTGTTTTTT

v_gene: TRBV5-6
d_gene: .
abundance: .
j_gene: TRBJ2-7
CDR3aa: CASSLTGTHEQYF
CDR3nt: TGTGCCAGCAGCTTAACAGGGACCCACGAGCAGTACTTC

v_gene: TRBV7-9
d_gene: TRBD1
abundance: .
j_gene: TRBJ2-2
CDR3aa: CASSFYRDSNTGELFF
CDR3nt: TGTGCCAGCAGCTTTTACCGGGACAGCAACACCGGGGAGCTGTTTTTT

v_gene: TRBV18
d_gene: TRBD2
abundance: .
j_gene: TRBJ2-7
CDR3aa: CASSPLAGGLYEQYF
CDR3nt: TGTGCCAGCTCACCACTAGCGGGGGGGCTGTACGAGCAGTACTTC